These 20 T cell receptor beta chains came from one sample sequenced in a study of T cells in tumors after PD-1 blockade. TCRdb's copy holds only in-frame clones and misses some; the assay was immunoSEQ multiplex PCR. The table records around 50,000 clones, approximately 79% of them present only once. Sequencing was performed on PBMCs, taken before anti-PD-1 therapy. All receptors derive from a human donor with advanced basal cell or squamous cell carcinoma (not recorded which).

DNA of the CDR3: TGTGCCAGCTCACCTACAAAGAGCTCCTATAATTCACCCCTCCACTTT. As protein: CASSPTKSSYNSPLHF. This chain connects TRBV18 to TRBJ1-6; D gene ambiguous. This CDR3 has 16 amino acids. Trimming shortened V by 3 bases and J by 0 bases, and 9 bases separated the two germline ends. Looked up from germline, CDR1 is KGHSH and CDR2 is LQKENI.

The chain links TRBV7-7 to TRBJ1-2; D is uncertain. Trimming removed 1 base at V and 4 bases at J, with 22 bases between. The CDR3 contains 18 residues. Germline V CDR1 and CDR2: SSHAT, FNYEAQ (reference sequence). The CDR3 DNA sequence: TGTGCCAGCAGCTTAGGCGTAGGATTACTTACACCGTCCTATGGCTACACCTTC. Translation gives CASSLGVGLLTPSYGYTF.

J is TRBJ2-1 and V is TRBV7-9; tentative D call: TRBD1 (7 bases). Germline V lookup: CDR1 SEHNR, CDR2 FQNEAQ (reference sequence). This CDR3 is built from 15 residues. The V gene lost 1 base and the J gene lost 10 bases, with 17 bases spanning the gap. The CDR3 bases are TGTGCCAGCAGCTTAGTGACAGGAGGGGGCCGGGAGCAGTTCTTC. Translating gives CASSLVTGGGREQFF.

The genes are TRBV25-1 and TRBJ2-4, with 7 bases fitting TRBD2. The CDR3 contains 16 residues. The V gene end was trimmed by 4 bases and the J gene end by 0 bases; junction bases not matched to a gene: 6. Germline assignment: CDR1 MGHDK and CDR2 SYGVNS. The CDR3 nucleotides are TGTGCCAGCAGTGGAGGGGAGGGTCTAGCCAAAAACATTCAGTACTTC. Its translation: CASSGGEGLAKNIQYF.

By sample fraction, this clone is hyperexpanded (1% or more). The chain has TRBV19 and TRBJ1-5; no clear D. Germline CDR1 and CDR2: LNHDA and SQIVND (reference sequence). The CDR3 loop spans 15 amino acids. V was pared by 2 bases and J by 2 bases, with 10 bases between. CDR3 in amino acids: CASSISGMGNQPQHF. The CDR3 coding sequence is TGTGCCAGTAGTATATCGGGTATGGGCAATCAGCCCCAGCATTTT. Together with reference TRBV19 and TRBJ1-5, the CDR3 gives the full variable domain: DGGITQSPKYLFRKEGQNVTLSCEQNLNHDAMYWYRQDPGQGLRLIYYSQIVNDFQKGDIAEGYSVSREKKESFPLTVTSAQKNPTAFYLCASSISGMGNQPQHFGDGTRLSIL.

The CDR3: CASSQGLGEVYNEQFF. The CDR3 DNA is TGTGCCAGCAGCCAAGGGCTAGGGGAAGTTTACAATGAGCAGTTCTTC. This sequence joins TRBV3-1 (or the pseudogene TRBV3-2) and TRBJ2-1; D is possibly TRBD1 (5 bases). Trimming removed 1 base at V and 4 bases at J, with 14 bases between. This CDR3 is 16 amino acids long. The V gene's germline CDR1 is LGHDT and CDR2 YNNKEL (reference sequence).

The chain carries TRBV7-2 and TRBJ1-1, with D unclear. V lost 3 bases and J lost 0, with 11 bases in between. CDR3 length: 15 residues. Per the germline V gene, CDR1 is SGHTA and CDR2 is FQGNSA. CDR3 sequence (DNA): TGTGCCAGCAGCTTTCGTTGGAACTTGAACACTGAAGCTTTCTTT. Encoded protein: CASSFRWNLNTEAFF. Full variable domain (remainder filled in from reference TRBV7-2 and TRBJ1-1): GAGVSQSPSNKVTEKGKDVELRCDPISGHTALYWYRQSLGQGLEFLIYFQGNSAPDKSGLPSDRFSAERTGGSVSTLTIQRTQQEDSAVYLCASSFRWNLNTEAFFGQGTRLTVV.

The chain couples TRBV27 to TRBJ2-7, with a tentative D call TRBD1 (5 bases). V lost 8 bases and J 7 bases, leaving 21 bases between the germline ends. CDR1 MNHEY and CDR2 SMNVEV come from the germline V gene (reference sequence). CDR3 size: 14 residues. Here the CDR3 reads CASSLSQGSREQYF. The CDR3 region has the DNA TGTGCCAGCTCCCTATCCCAGGGTTCGAGGGAGCAGTACTTC.

The count of this clone is one. This chain connects TRBV19 to TRBJ1-2; D is perhaps TRBD1 (5 bases). This CDR3 is built from 14 residues. V lost 7 bases to trimming and J lost 3 bases, with 15 bases between them. Per germline, CDR1 LNHDA and CDR2 SQIVND (reference sequence). CDR3 DNA sequence: TGTGCCAGTACCCTATGGGGGGGAGACTATGGCTACACCTTC. It encodes CASTLWGGDYGYTF.

The chain uses TRBV20-1 and TRBJ1-5, with 9 positions matching TRBD1. The CDR3 has 13 residues. Germline V gives CDR1 DFQATT, CDR2 SNEGSKA (reference sequence). V gave up 3 bases and J gave up 9 bases; unmatched junction bases: 6. The CDR3, as DNA: TGCAGTGCTAGTAAACAGGGGGCAAGGCCCCAGCATTTT. This translates into CSASKQGARPQHF.

The rearrangement links TRBV19 to TRBJ2-1, with a possible D match to TRBD1 (6 bases). V dropped 7 bases and J dropped 3 bases, with 19 bases sitting between them. CDR3 length: 16 residues. Germline assignment: CDR1 LNHDA and CDR2 SQIVND (reference sequence). The CDR3 protein is CASMGLGGVGYNEQFF. CDR3 nucleotide sequence: TGTGCCAGTATGGGATTAGGGGGAGTGGGCTACAATGAGCAGTTCTTC.

This clone showed up just a few times. V and J are TRBV10-1 and TRBJ2-3; a possible D gene is TRBD1 (6 bases). Germline assignment: CDR1 WNHNN and CDR2 SYGVQD (reference sequence). Trimming removed 0 bases at V and 5 bases at J, with 9 bases between. The CDR3 sequence is 14 residues long. Written as DNA, the CDR3 is TGCGCCAGCAGTGAGTCGGGGGCCGGAGATACGCAGTATTTT. Translated, it gives CASSESGAGDTQYF.

The chain employs TRBV28 and TRBJ1-6; TRBD1 aligns across 8 bases. V shed 5 bases, J shed 10 bases, and the junction held 13 bases outside the gene matches. Germline loops: CDR1 MDHEN, CDR2 SYDVKM. The length of the CDR3 is 16 residues. The CDR3 region has the DNA TGTGCCAGCAGTCGCGACAGGGGCTCAGTGAACTCACCCCTCCACTTT. Translated, it gives CASSRDRGSVNSPLHF. The entire variable domain, with the rest obtained from reference TRBV28 and TRBJ1-6, is as follows: DVKVTQSSRYLVKRTGEKVFLECVQDMDHENMFWYRQDPGLGLRLIYFSYDVKMKEKGDIPEGYSVSREKKERFSLILESASTNQTSMYLCASSRDRGSVNSPLHFGNGTRLTVT.

A single count supports this clone. V and J are TRBV24-1 and TRBJ2-5; D not certain. V was clipped by 3 bases and J by 3 bases, with 13 bases between them. Per germline, CDR1 KGHDR and CDR2 SFDVKD. CDR3 length equals 15 residues. CDR3 sequence: CATSDKGRAEETQYF. The CDR3 nucleotides read TGTGCCACCAGTGATAAGGGAAGAGCCGAAGAGACCCAGTACTTC.

V is TRBV27 and J is TRBJ1-2; TRBD1 aligns across 7 bases. V gave up 8 bases and J gave up 3 bases; unmatched junction bases: 3. This CDR3 is 12 amino acids long. Germline values: CDR1 MNHEY, CDR2 SMNVEV (reference sequence). CDR3 DNA: TGTGCCAGCTTCAGGGGGGACTATGGCTACACCTTC. Translating it yields CASFRGDYGYTF.

The chain employs TRBV27 and TRBJ2-3, with 7 bases lining up with TRBD2. Trimming removed 3 bases from V and 5 bases from J; junction bases left unmatched: 8. CDR1 MNHEY and CDR2 SMNVEV come from the germline V gene (reference sequence). The CDR3 length is 15 residues. The CDR3 DNA reads TGTGCCAGCAGTTTGACTAGCTTAGTCAGAGATACGCAGTATTTT. This codes for CASSLTSLVRDTQYF.

The CDR3 DNA reads as TGTGCCAGCAGCCCCTTTCCCTCTGGGGCCAACGTCCTGACTTTC. It translates to CASSPFPSGANVLTF. The chain links TRBV5-8 to TRBJ2-6; D is uncertain. The germline V gene encodes CDR1 SGHTS and CDR2 YDEGEE. Deletions cut 4 bases from V and 0 bases from J, with 8 bases between. This CDR3 is 15 amino acids long.

This clone was observed at least ten times. V gene TRBV4-1 combines with J gene TRBJ1-6; D is ambiguous. Trimming pared 1 base from V and 7 bases from J, leaving 8 bases between. The CDR3 has 14 residues. The germline gives CDR1 MGHRA, CDR2 YSYEKL. Written as DNA, the CDR3 is TGCGCCAGCAGCCAAGGACCAGGCAATTCACCCCTCCACTTT. This translates into CASSQGPGNSPLHF.

This clone was seen only a few times. V is TRBV5-6 and J is TRBJ1-5; D perhaps matches TRBD1 (6 bases). Germline V lookup: CDR1 SGHDT, CDR2 YYEEEE. The CDR3 totals 15 residues. V was trimmed by 4 bases and J by 0 bases, leaving 11 bases between them. The CDR3 region is CASSRRTVSNQPQHF. The CDR3 DNA reads as TGTGCCAGCAGCCGACGGACAGTTAGCAATCAGCCCCAGCATTTT.

This clone occurred once. V and J are TRBV5-1 and TRBJ2-3; D might be TRBD1 or TRBD2, each matching 5 bases. This CDR3 has 14 amino acids. CDR1 is SGHRS and CDR2 is YFSETQ in the germline V gene. The ends were cut back, 2 bases at V and 6 bases at J, with 13 bases in the middle. The CDR3 region is CASSFTLGVDTQYF. The CDR3 nucleotides read TGCGCCAGCAGCTTTACTCTGGGGGTGGATACGCAGTATTTT.